Sequencing of this T cell receptor (beta chain) was carried out in a study of long-term antiretroviral therapy in people with HIV. Survey level was the resolution at which the v3.0 immunoSEQ assay ran. Assay used: immunoSEQ multiplex PCR; TCRdb lists only in-frame clones, some missing. The sample yields some 31,000 clones, 97% seen once. The CDR3 is made up of 16 amino acids. Trimming shortened V by 1 base and J by 4 bases, and 13 bases separated the two germline ends. From germline, CDR1 is SGHVS and CDR2 FQNEAQ. The sample was unsorted PBMCs, taken 7.6 years after starting antiretroviral therapy. The chain carries TRBV7-8 and TRBJ2-2, with TRBD1 as a possible D gene (6 bases). This TCR derives from a man aged 25 to 40 with HIV. CDR3 nucleotide sequence: TGTGCCAGCAGCTTAGTCCAGGGGCCAACCACCGGGGAGCTGTTTTTT. Protein: CASSLVQGPTTGELFF.